The present T cell receptor (beta chain) was sequenced within a study of blood T cell repertoires in COVID-19 (dated by TCRdb to the early 2020s). For the wider study: Samples from collaborators originated in the United States, Italy and Spain and spanned both the acute and convalescent phases of COVID-19. Deeply sampled blood TCRbeta repertoires from subjects exposed to, actively infected with, or recovered from COVID-19 were included in the dataset. The material from the prospective study consisted of cDNA or gDNA derived from T cells, B-cell-depleted T cells, or PBMCs. The samples were drawn from the first 160 participants of the ongoing ImmuneRACE study and from 1,254 subjects provided by 6 global collaborators. HLA class I and class II types, where available, came from metadata supplied by the sample provider rather than from assay-based typing. Nearly every sample came with metadata listing a de-identified subject ID, COVID-19 status, age in years and sex. The repertoires were released in a freely available public database meant as a resource for research on the immune response to SARS-CoV-2.

The immunoSEQ Assay, a bias-controlled multiplex PCR, was used to amplify TCRbeta CDR3 regions from genomic DNA. The authors' analysis ran thus. The number of nucleated cells in each sample was estimated from the amplification of reference gene primers within the assay. Sequence reads were collapsed and filtered to measure the absolute abundance of every unique TCRbeta CDR3 rearrangement. For each sample, productive Simpson clonality was calculated by taking the square root of Simpson's diversity index across productive rearrangements. In its TCRdb copy, this immuneACCESS table keeps in-frame sequences only and misses some clones. Where compared with another copy, unresolved V genes explain less than half of these, and the others have no known cause. V, J and clone size are taken as reported in that table, and D and trimming were inferred from the DNA itself. The sample yields about 75,000 clones; 70% to 90% were counted once. The ten top clones hold about 6.4% of the sample.

Collaborating institutions collected whole blood in K2EDTA tubes following their own protocols. For TCRbeta analysis, collaborators shipped samples as frozen whole blood, isolated PBMCs, or DNA extracted from either of those sample types. Comment on this clone: Its target antigen remains unknown. One base away there is no much larger clone; base qualities are not given.

Reading from cysteine to phenylalanine, the CDR3 counts 14 amino acids. Just the 42-base CDR3 DNA is kept, in frame starting at base 1. CDR1 MNHEY and CDR2 SMNVEV were looked up in the germline V gene (reference sequence). V is reduced by 6 bases and J by 5 bases, leaving a spacing of 13 bases between them. Here is what the overall study found, with its caveats: Clinical and demographic metadata were provided uncurated, with the amount varying by source and participant.

Here the chain combines TRBV27 and TRBJ1-4; TRBD1 is a possible D gene, resting on 5 matching bases. The sequence derives from a woman between 70 and 85 years old with acute or convalescent COVID-19. The specimen was peripheral blood. The CDR3 region reads CASRLTGANEKLFF. The nucleotide sequence reads TGTGCCAGCAGATTAACTGGGGCCAATGAAAAACTGTTTTTT.